The T cell receptor (beta chain) described here comes from a study of T cells in Graves' hyperthyroidism and ophthalmopathy. General study findings and limits: Blood shared most expanded thyroid clonotypes above 0.001.

There were TCR beta CDR3 regions amplified from RNA transcripts. First-round RT-PCR with HTBI primers amplified the TCR CDR3 region. TCRdb re-called the multiplex PCR reads with MiXCR, one entry per CDR3 protein. The data hold fewer than 450,000 distinct CDR3 sequences, with about 15% observed a single time. Turning to this clonotype: The antigen is unknown.

This clonotype was sampled from a woman in her sixties or seventies with Graves' ophthalmopathy. Sequenced material: blood.

CDR3 amino acids: CSASQGVNTEAFF. The CDR3 DNA sequence: TGCAGTGCTAGCCAGGGAGTAAACACTGAAGCTTTCTTT. J is TRBJ1-1 and V is TRBV20-1, with D perhaps matching TRBD1 (5 bases). V lost 3 bases to trimming and J lost 2 bases, with 10 bases between them. The CDR3 contains 13 residues. From germline, CDR1 is DFQATT and CDR2 SNEGSKA (reference sequence).